The 22 T cell receptor beta chains reported below all come from one sample, sequenced in a study of cytomegalovirus exposure and HLA in healthy donors. Primers included in the PCR were 60 Vbeta and 13 Jbeta primers. Here immunoSEQ multiplex PCR was the method, and the copy in TCRdb shows in-frame clones only, minus some. The sample lists approximately 110,000 clones, roughly 80% occurring once. Sequencing input: PBMCs. These receptors all come from a man aged 45-65 years in good health and CMV-seronegative.

The table lists this clone with a count of one. The chain recombines TRBV5-4 with TRBJ2-7; unclear D gene. The germline V gene encodes CDR1 SGHNT and CDR2 YYREEE (reference sequence). The V and J ends lost 2 bases and 3 bases respectively, with 12 bases between them. The CDR3 consists of 14 residues. CDR3 sequence: CASSLSMPGYEQYF. The CDR3, as DNA: TGTGCCAGCAGCTTATCAATGCCGGGCTACGAGCAGTACTTC. The full variable domain, its missing parts supplied by reference TRBV5-4 and TRBJ2-7, is ETGVTQSPTHLIKTRGQQVTLRCSSQSGHNTVSWYQQALGQGPQFIFQYYREEENGRGNFPPRFSGLQFPNYSSELNVNALELDDSALYLCASSLSMPGYEQYFGPGTRLTVT.

A few counts support this clone. CDR3 DNA: TGTGCCAGCAGCTTGGAGTGGGAGGGGTACAATGAGCAGTTCTTC. It codes for CASSLEWEGYNEQFF. The V and J genes are TRBV5-4 and TRBJ2-1, with 7 bases identical to TRBD2. V dropped 0 bases and J dropped 4; count of bases not matched to a gene: 4. Germline V gives CDR1 SGHNT, CDR2 YYREEE (reference sequence). The CDR3 covers 15 residues. Looking up the rest from reference TRBV5-4 and TRBJ2-1 gives the full variable domain: ETGVTQSPTHLIKTRGQQVTLRCSSQSGHNTVSWYQQALGQGPQFIFQYYREEENGRGNFPPRFSGLQFPNYSSELNVNALELDDSALYLCASSLEWEGYNEQFFGPGTRLTVL.

The V and J genes are TRBV29-1 and TRBJ1-3, with D possibly matching TRBD1 (5 bases). The CDR3 totals 14 residues. Trimming cost V 6 bases and J 1 base, with 13 bases left between them. Germline V gene sequence: CDR1 SQVTM, CDR2 ANQGSEA. The CDR3 region is CSVAGRNSGNTIYF. DNA of the CDR3: TGCAGCGTGGCGGGACGGAATTCTGGAAACACCATATATTTT.

V gene TRBV7-2 combines with J gene TRBJ1-4; 9 bases line up with TRBD1. CDR1 and CDR2 (germline): SGHTA, FQGNSA. This CDR3 region has 14 residues. V shed 5 bases and J 8 bases; nucleotides not matched to a gene: 6. CDR3 amino acids: CASSLTGGSEKLFF. In DNA, the CDR3 is TGTGCCAGCAGCCTGACAGGGGGAAGCGAAAAACTGTTTTTT.

The chain carries TRBV7-2 and TRBJ1-5; D perhaps matches TRBD1 (6 bases). V lost 5 bases and J lost 6, with 11 bases in between. Germline CDR1 SGHTA, CDR2 FQGNSA. The CDR3 runs 13 residues. This CDR3 reads CASSLTRGQPQHF. The CDR3 DNA reads as TGTGCCAGCAGCCTGACCAGGGGTCAGCCCCAGCATTTT.

This clone has more than one count but fewer than ten. DNA of the CDR3: TGTGCCTGGAGTGCCGGACTAACCTACGAGCAGTACTTC. Amino acid sequence: CAWSAGLTYEQYF. The chain combines TRBV30 with TRBJ2-7; TRBD2 is a possible D gene (6 bases). Germline assignment: CDR1 GTSNPN and CDR2 SVGIG (reference sequence). V was cut by 1 base and J by 2 bases, with 9 bases left in between. The CDR3 contains 13 residues.

The chain uses TRBV5-5 and TRBJ1-4; 10 bases agree with TRBD1. The ends lost 4 bases at V and 5 bases at J; junction bases unmatched: 5. The CDR3 is made up of 15 amino acids. The germline CDR1 and CDR2 sequences are SGHKS and YYEKEE (reference sequence). Written as DNA, the CDR3 is TGTGCCAGCAGCCGACCGGGACAGGGGAATGAAAAACTGTTTTTT. Its protein is CASSRPGQGNEKLFF.

The V and J genes are TRBV25-1 and TRBJ1-1, with TRBD1 matching 9 bases. V gave up 6 bases and J gave up 5 bases; unmatched junction bases: 1. The CDR3 covers 12 residues. Germline values: CDR1 MGHDK, CDR2 SYGVNS. The CDR3 here is CASRTGGTEAFF. CDR3 DNA sequence: TGTGCCAGCAGGACAGGGGGGACTGAAGCTTTCTTT.

A word on this clone: The sample has other DNA sequences that encode this CDR3 too. The V and J genes are TRBV5-1 and TRBJ2-1, with D perhaps TRBD1 (5 bases). This CDR3 has 13 residues. Germline CDR1 and CDR2: SGHRS and YFSETQ. Trimming pared 0 bases from V and 7 bases from J, leaving 8 bases between. CDR3 sequence: CASSLDPGNEQFF. The CDR3, as DNA: TGCGCCAGCAGCTTGGACCCAGGGAATGAGCAGTTCTTC.

This rearrangement joins TRBV4-3 to TRBJ2-3, with 8 nucleotides matching TRBD2. CDR1 is LGHNA, CDR2 YSLEER, per germline. The ends lost 1 base at V and 2 bases at J; junction bases unmatched: 8. The CDR3 extends over 17 amino acids. The CDR3 nucleotides are TGCGCCAGCAGCCAAGCCACCGGGGGGGGATCCACAGATACGCAGTATTTT. This encodes CASSQATGGGSTDTQYF.

This clone appeared a few times. V is TRBV7-6 and J is TRBJ2-7, with 9 bases identical to TRBD1. The CDR3 totals 14 residues. Trimming cost V 4 bases and J 2 bases; bases outside gene matches: 3. CDR1 and CDR2 from the germline V gene are SGHVS and FNYEAQ. CDR3 sequence (DNA): TGTGCCAGCAGCTCCGGGACAGGGCCCTACGAGCAGTACTTC. Encoded protein: CASSSGTGPYEQYF.

The chain combines TRBV2 with TRBJ1-4, with D possibly TRBD1 on 5 matching bases. Germline assignment: CDR1 SNHLY and CDR2 FYNNEI. V lost 5 bases to trimming and J lost 3 bases, with 10 bases between them. This CDR3 spans 14 amino acids. CDR3 DNA: TGTGCCAGCAGTCCTGACAGAGCTAATGAAAAACTGTTTTTT. It translates to CASSPDRANEKLFF. Full variable domain (outside the CDR3, taken from reference TRBV2 and TRBJ1-4): EPEVTQTPSHQVTQMGQEVILRCVPISNHLYFYWYRQILGQKVEFLVSFYNNEISEKSEIFDDQFSVERPDGSNFTLKIRSTKLEDSAMYFCASSPDRANEKLFFGSGTQLSVL.

This chain connects TRBV28 to TRBJ2-1, with 11 bases matching TRBD2. Germline lookup yields CDR1 MDHEN and CDR2 SYDVKM. V was pared by 10 bases and J by 8 bases, with 10 bases of the junction left unmatched. The CDR3 loop spans 14 amino acids. DNA for the CDR3: TGTGCCATCCCTAGCGGGAGGTTGACCGATGAGCAGTTCTTC. This encodes CAIPSGRLTDEQFF.

The rearrangement uses TRBV2 and TRBJ2-3; 9 bases match TRBD2. Germline assignment: CDR1 SNHLY and CDR2 FYNNEI. CDR3 length: 15 residues. The V segment lost 4 bases and the J segment 4 bases; nucleotides outside the gene matches: 6. The CDR3, as DNA: TGTGCCAGCAGTGTCTTGCGGGGGGGTGCAGATACGCAGTATTTT. Its protein is CASSVLRGGADTQYF.

The gene calls are TRBV29-1 and TRBJ2-7; possible D gene TRBD1, 5 bases. Germline V gives CDR1 SQVTM, CDR2 ANQGSEA. CDR3 size: 12 residues. Trimming left V 0 bases short and J 6 bases short, with 9 bases between. CDR3 in DNA: TGCAGCGTTGAAGATCGGACAACCGAGCAGTACTTC. It specifies CSVEDRTTEQYF.

This sequence joins TRBV5-1 and TRBJ2-7, with 10 bases identical to TRBD1. Germline assignment: CDR1 SGHRS and CDR2 YFSETQ. This CDR3 contains 14 residues. J was trimmed by 6 bases and V by 4 bases; bases with no gene match: 7. The CDR3 sequence is CASSVRDRGSEQYF. The CDR3, as DNA: TGCGCCAGCAGCGTCCGGGACAGGGGTTCCGAGCAGTACTTC.

This clone was observed once. This chain joins TRBV2 and TRBJ2-1, with unresolved D. This CDR3 is 13 amino acids long. V was pared by 1 base and J by 4 bases, with 5 bases between. Germline V CDR1 and CDR2: SNHLY, FYNNEI. The CDR3 here is CASSEERYNEQFF. The CDR3, as DNA: TGTGCCAGCAGTGAAGAGAGATACAATGAGCAGTTCTTC.

The rearrangement links TRBV15 to TRBJ2-1, with a possible D match to TRBD2 (5 bases). Germline V gene lookup returns CDR1 LNHNV and CDR2 YYDKDF (reference sequence). V shed 2 bases and J shed 8 bases, with 16 bases lying between them. The CDR3 covers 15 residues. The CDR3 bases are TGTGCCACCAGCAGATTGTCGGTGGGAGAGGATGAGCAGTTCTTC. Encoded protein: CATSRLSVGEDEQFF.

This chain links TRBV6-1 with TRBJ2-3; 10 nucleotides line up with TRBD2. The trim removed 2 bases at V and 4 bases at J, leaving 12 bases unmatched. The length of the CDR3 is 18 residues. Germline loops: CDR1 MNHNS, CDR2 SASEGT. CDR3 amino acids: CASSEIISGGAFADTQYF. The DNA of the CDR3 is TGTGCCAGCAGTGAAATAATAAGCGGGGGGGCGTTTGCAGATACGCAGTATTTT.

The chain has TRBV6-5 and TRBJ2-7, with 10 bases matching TRBD1. This CDR3 contains 13 residues. V lost 8 bases and J lost 2; bases outside the gene matches: 3. Germline V gene lookup returns CDR1 MNHEY and CDR2 SVGAGI. The CDR3 loop is CASRQGATYEQYF. DNA for the CDR3: TGTGCCAGCCGACAGGGGGCGACCTACGAGCAGTACTTC.

The V and J genes are TRBV11-2 and TRBJ2-2; 8 nucleotides agree with TRBD1. CDR3 length: 14 residues. The V gene's germline CDR1 is SGHAT and CDR2 FQNNGV. V shed 5 bases, J shed 7 bases, and the junction held 6 bases outside the gene matches. CDR3 coding DNA: TGTGCCAGCAGCCCCTGGACAGGGCACGGGGAGCTGTTTTTT. The encoded protein is CASSPWTGHGELFF. Full variable domain (outside the CDR3, taken from reference TRBV11-2 and TRBJ2-2): EAGVAQSPRYKIIEKRQSVAFWCNPISGHATLYWYQQILGQGPKLLIQFQNNGVVDDSQLPKDRFSAERLKGVDSTLKIQPAKLEDSAVYLCASSPWTGHGELFFGEGSRLTVL.

The chain couples TRBV7-6 to TRBJ1-5; 7 positions match TRBD1. CDR1 SGHVS and CDR2 FNYEAQ come from the germline V gene. The CDR3 is 15 residues long. V was clipped by 3 bases and J by 6 bases; unmatched bases: 8. The CDR3 DNA is TGTGCCAGCAGCTTGGCAGGGGGTTGGGGTCAGCCCCAGCATTTT. Its translation is CASSLAGGWGQPQHF. The variable domain in full, with the rest retrieved from reference TRBV7-6 and TRBJ1-5, is GAGVSQSPRYKVTKRGQDVALRCDPISGHVSLYWYRQALGQGPEFLTYFNYEAQQDKSGLPNDRFSAERPEGSISTLTIQRTEQRDSAMYRCASSLAGGWGQPQHFGDGTRLSIL.